This T cell receptor (beta chain) is drawn from a study of cytomegalovirus exposure and HLA in healthy donors. The PCR used 60 Vbeta and 13 Jbeta primers. Profiling relied on immunoSEQ multiplex PCR, and the TCRdb table lists in-frame clones only, not all of them. The sample carries approximately 170,000 clones, approximately 80% recorded once. The receptor's source is a woman younger than 30 in good health and CMV-seronegative. Sequencing used PBMCs.

CDR3 residues: CASSRTGRGAYSYEQYF. The CDR3 coding sequence is TGCGCCAGCAGCCGGACGGGGCGGGGGGCCTACTCCTACGAGCAGTACTTC. The chain combines TRBV4-1 with TRBJ2-7, with TRBD2 matching 8 bases. Germline assignment: CDR1 MGHRA and CDR2 YSYEKL. The CDR3 has 17 residues. The V and J ends lost 4 bases and 0 bases, in that order; junction bases with no gene match: 11.